Below are 22 T cell receptor beta chains sequenced from a single sample in a study of blood T cell repertoires in COVID-19. The assay was immunoSEQ multiplex PCR, and TCRdb's table has in-frame clones only and misses some. The sample lists under 100,000 clones; around 87% were seen once. Sequenced: peripheral blood. These receptors came from a human donor in a cohort sampled during active COVID-19.

In this sample, this clone turned up once. This rearrangement joins TRBV7-8 to TRBJ1-1, with 10 bases identical to TRBD1. The germline V gene encodes CDR1 SGHVS and CDR2 FQNEAQ. Trimming took 7 bases from V and 7 from J; bases not matched to a gene: 6. The CDR3 contains 13 residues. CDR3 sequence (DNA): TGTGCCAGCACCCTGACAGGGGGCAATGAAGCTTTCTTT. This translates into CASTLTGGNEAFF.

V usage is TRBV19 and J usage is TRBJ1-1; D gene uncertain. CDR3 length: 15 amino acids. Germline V gives CDR1 LNHDA, CDR2 SQIVND (reference sequence). The ends were cut back, 6 bases at V and 3 bases at J, with 17 bases in the middle. The CDR3 region is CASSRRAGSDTEAFF. DNA of the CDR3: TGTGCCAGTAGCCGCCGAGCAGGTTCGGACACTGAAGCTTTCTTT.

This chain joins TRBV11-3 and TRBJ2-3; 11 positions match TRBD2. Germline lookup yields CDR1 SGHNT and CDR2 YENEEA. This CDR3 has 18 residues. Trimming at V came to 1 base and at J to 2 bases, leaving 8 bases not matched to a gene. CDR3 nucleotide sequence: TGTGCCAGCAGCTTAGTTCTGGGACTAGCGGACTCCACAGATACGCAGTATTTT. Its translation is CASSLVLGLADSTDTQYF. The variable domain in full, completed from reference TRBV11-3 and TRBJ2-3, reads EAGVVQSPRYKIIEKKQPVAFWCNPISGHNTLYWYLQNLGQGPELLIRYENEEAVDDSQLPKDRFSAERLKGVDSTLKIQPAELGDSAVYLCASSLVLGLADSTDTQYFGPGTRLTVL.

This clone appeared a single time. V and J are TRBV9 and TRBJ2-5; TRBD1 agrees at 9 bases. The germline gives CDR1 SGDLS, CDR2 YYNGEE. The V and J ends lost 4 bases and 5 bases, in that order; junction bases with no gene match: 12. CDR3 size: 16 residues. The CDR3, as DNA: TGTGCCAGCAGCCCACGCGGGGACAGGGTCCCCGAGACCCAGTACTTC. Amino acid sequence: CASSPRGDRVPETQYF.

The V gene is TRBV21-1, the J gene TRBJ2-1; the tabulated D call, TRBD2, remains unverified against the DNA. TRBV21-1 is flagged as a pseudogene. This CDR3 region has 16 residues. The CDR3 sequence: CASSKVVTSSRHEQFF. The CDR3, as DNA: TGTGCCAGCAGCAAAGTCGTGACTAGCTCGAGGCATGAGCAGTTCTTC.

The J gene is TRBJ2-1, the V gene TRBV7-2; a possible D gene is TRBD2 (5 bases). V lost 3 bases to trimming and J lost 0 bases, with 6 bases between them. CDR1 is SGHTA, CDR2 FQGNSA, per germline. The CDR3 length is 14 residues. This chain's CDR3 is CASSFDYSYNEQFF. In nucleotides, the CDR3 is TGTGCCAGCAGCTTCGACTACTCCTACAATGAGCAGTTCTTC.

The gene calls are TRBV28 and TRBJ1-6; a weak D match, TRBD1 (6 bases). Trimming pared 6 bases from V and 10 bases from J, leaving 16 bases between. This CDR3 contains 14 residues. Germline V CDR1 and CDR2: MDHEN, SYDVKM. DNA of the CDR3: TGTGCCAGCAGACCGTCGACAGGAAGGTCACCCCTCCACTTT. As protein: CASRPSTGRSPLHF. The full variable domain, completed using reference TRBV28 and TRBJ1-6, is DVKVTQSSRYLVKRTGEKVFLECVQDMDHENMFWYRQDPGLGLRLIYFSYDVKMKEKGDIPEGYSVSREKKERFSLILESASTNQTSMYLCASRPSTGRSPLHFGNGTRLTVT.

This chain joins TRBV2 and TRBJ2-4; possible D gene TRBD1, 5 bases. With 2 bases removed from V and 0 bases from J, the gap between germline ends came to 14 bases. This CDR3 contains 17 residues. Looked up from germline, CDR1 is SNHLY and CDR2 is FYNNEI. CDR3 DNA: TGTGCCAGCAGTGAACTTGAGCCCAGGGAAGCCAAAAACATTCAGTACTTC. Amino acids: CASSELEPREAKNIQYF.

A few counts support this clone. The chain links TRBV2 to TRBJ1-2; TRBD1 might be the D (6 bases). The CDR3 covers 13 residues. CDR1 is SNHLY, CDR2 FYNNEI, per germline. The germline V and J ends were trimmed by 6 bases and 4 bases, with 12 bases remaining between them. CDR3 region: CASSRQESYGYTF. DNA of the CDR3: TGTGCCAGCAGCCGACAGGAATCCTATGGCTACACCTTC.

The chain uses TRBV5-1 and TRBJ2-7; no definite D call. V was cut by 4 bases and J by 3 bases, with 8 bases left in between. This CDR3 has 12 amino acids. Germline V gene lookup returns CDR1 SGHRS and CDR2 YFSETQ. The CDR3 DNA follows: TGCGCCAGCAGCCAAAAAAACTACGAGCAGTACTTC. Translating gives CASSQKNYEQYF.

This rearrangement joins TRBV18 to TRBJ1-4; D is unclear. Germline CDR1 KGHSH, CDR2 LQKENI. With 2 bases removed from V and 5 bases from J, the gap between germline ends came to 9 bases. The CDR3 length is 14 residues. The CDR3 sequence is CASSPVWANEKLFF. CDR3 DNA sequence: TGTGCCAGCTCACCAGTCTGGGCAAATGAAAAACTGTTTTTT. The full variable domain, with the rest looked up from reference TRBV18 and TRBJ1-4, is NAGVMQNPRHLVRRRGQEARLRCSPMKGHSHVYWYRQLPEEGLKFMVYLQKENIIDESGMPKERFSAEFPKEGPSILRIQQVVRGDSAAYFCASSPVWANEKLFFGSGTQLSVL.

The chain employs TRBV4-2 and TRBJ1-4; D gene uncertain. Looked up from germline, CDR1 is LGHNA and CDR2 is YNFKEQ. CDR3 length: 16 amino acids. The V and J ends lost 0 bases and 8 bases respectively, with 16 bases between them. The CDR3 coding sequence is TGTGCCAGCAGCCAAGAAGGGAGAGCGACGCGGGAAAAACTGTTTTTT. Residues: CASSQEGRATREKLFF.

The count of this clone is one. The rearrangement uses TRBV19 and TRBJ2-3; no firm D call. Germline assignment: CDR1 LNHDA and CDR2 SQIVND (reference sequence). The CDR3 totals 13 residues. With 4 bases removed from V and 4 bases from J, the gap between germline ends came to 9 bases. CDR3: CASSNIRSDTQYF. Written as DNA, the CDR3 is TGTGCCAGTAGTAATATCAGGTCAGATACGCAGTATTTT. Filled out from reference TRBV19 and TRBJ2-3, the complete variable domain reads DGGITQSPKYLFRKEGQNVTLSCEQNLNHDAMYWYRQDPGQGLRLIYYSQIVNDFQKGDIAEGYSVSREKKESFPLTVTSAQKNPTAFYLCASSNIRSDTQYFGPGTRLTVL.

This chain links TRBV19 with TRBJ2-1; weak D call: TRBD2 (7 bases). V shed 5 bases and J shed 0 bases, with 11 bases lying between them. Looked up from germline, CDR1 is LNHDA and CDR2 is SQIVND (reference sequence). CDR3 length: 15 amino acids. The CDR3 DNA reads as TGTGCCAGTAGTCGGGGGGCTAGCTCCTACAATGAGCAGTTCTTC. Protein product: CASSRGASSYNEQFF.

The chain combines TRBV9 with TRBJ2-7; 15 nucleotides agree with TRBD2. V gave up 5 bases and J gave up 0 bases; unmatched junction bases: 6. This CDR3 is built from 17 residues. Per the germline V gene, CDR1 is SGDLS and CDR2 is YYNGEE. The CDR3 here is CASSRGLAGGDSYEQYF. Here the CDR3 DNA reads TGTGCCAGCAGTCGGGGACTAGCGGGGGGCGACTCCTACGAGCAGTACTTC.

V gene TRBV18 combines with J gene TRBJ2-5; D unresolved. The CDR3 sequence is 14 residues long. From germline, CDR1 is KGHSH and CDR2 LQKENI. Trimming took off 0 bases at V and 5 bases at J, with 10 bases between the two ends. The CDR3 bases are TGTGCCAGCTCACCACCCGCAGGATGGGAGACCCAGTACTTC. This codes for CASSPPAGWETQYF.

This clone was seen just once. The chain combines TRBV3-1 (or the pseudogene TRBV3-2) with TRBJ1-3, with a tentative D call TRBD1 (6 bases). The CDR3 has 14 amino acids. The ends were cut back, 1 base at V and 4 bases at J, with 8 bases in the middle. Germline V gene sequence: CDR1 LGHDT, CDR2 YNNKEL (reference sequence). DNA of the CDR3: TGTGCCAGCAGCCAAGTCACAGGGGGAAACACCATATATTTT. Translated, it gives CASSQVTGGNTIYF.

The chain recombines TRBV6-6 with TRBJ2-3; 7 positions match TRBD2. V gave up 5 bases and J gave up 6 bases; unmatched junction bases: 20. CDR1 is MNHNY and CDR2 is SVGAGI in the germline V gene (reference sequence). This CDR3 region has 18 residues. The CDR3 sequence: CASSPPGEGLVVTDTQYF. The CDR3 DNA reads as TGTGCCAGCAGTCCTCCCGGGGAAGGACTAGTGGTAACGGATACGCAGTATTTT.

The V and J genes are TRBV6-5 and TRBJ1-3; 8 bases fit TRBD1. CDR1 and CDR2 (germline): MNHEY, SVGAGI. The CDR3 is 15 residues long. V trimming: 2 bases; J trimming: 4 bases; junction bases outside the gene matches: 4. The chain's CDR3 is CASSYDRTGGNTIYF. CDR3 sequence (DNA): TGTGCCAGCAGTTACGATCGGACAGGGGGAAACACCATATATTTT.

V gene TRBV2 combines with J gene TRBJ1-2, with D uncertain. CDR3 size: 14 residues. V gave up 1 base and J gave up 0 bases, with 6 bases separating them. Per the germline V gene, CDR1 is SNHLY and CDR2 is FYNNEI. CDR3 amino acids: CASSEVSANYGYTF. DNA for the CDR3: TGTGCCAGCAGTGAAGTTTCAGCTAACTATGGCTACACCTTC.

The V and J genes are TRBV5-1 and TRBJ2-2, with D unclear. The V end lost 0 bases, the J end lost 7 bases, and 16 bases lay between the germline ends. CDR1 is SGHRS and CDR2 is YFSETQ in the germline V gene. The CDR3 covers 16 residues. In nucleotides, the CDR3 is TGCGCCAGCAGCTTGGACCCAATCACTCGGGTCGGGGAGCTGTTTTTT. As protein: CASSLDPITRVGELFF. The full variable domain, completed using reference TRBV5-1 and TRBJ2-2, is KAGVTQTPRYLIKTRGQQVTLSCSPISGHRSVSWYQQTPGQGLQFLFEYFSETQRNKGNFPGRFSGRQFSNSRSEMNVSTLELGDSALYLCASSLDPITRVGELFFGEGSRLTVL.

V usage is TRBV18 and J usage is TRBJ1-3; a possible D gene is TRBD1 (6 bases). The V and J ends lost 3 bases and 0 bases respectively, with 12 bases between them. This CDR3 contains 16 residues. Per germline, CDR1 KGHSH and CDR2 LQKENI. CDR3 loop: CASSPGHGNSGNTIYF. The CDR3 DNA reads TGTGCCAGCTCACCGGGACACGGTAACTCTGGAAACACCATATATTTT. Full variable domain (remainder filled in from reference TRBV18 and TRBJ1-3): NAGVMQNPRHLVRRRGQEARLRCSPMKGHSHVYWYRQLPEEGLKFMVYLQKENIIDESGMPKERFSAEFPKEGPSILRIQQVVRGDSAAYFCASSPGHGNSGNTIYFGEGSWLTVV.